One T cell receptor beta chain is described in this entry. Its antigen is as yet unknown. The entry originates in a study of shared clonotypes between healthy human individuals. Study-level background: The study enrolled a couple of women and three men aged 18 to 49.

In the naive CD8 group, cells lacked CD45RO and were positively selected for CCR7, so terminally differentiated effector memory CD45RA+ cells were left out. Study conclusions and caveats: For sorted subsets, rarefaction showed incomplete sequencing despite large depth. The generation probabilities recorded for non-shared clonotypes fell below those of clonotypes shared by all four donors.

Replicate PCRs run on sorted subsets employed approximately 0.2 ug DNA, roughly 30,000 T cell genomes. The protocol was immunoSEQ multiplex PCR, while the TCRdb copy is restricted to in-frame clones and leaves out a portion. The sample lists roughly 2 million clones, 85% to 95% seen once, with about 1.1% in the top ten. CDR3 length: 13 amino acids. The ends were cut back, 5 bases at V and 7 bases at J, with 11 bases in the middle. CDR1 SGHAT and CDR2 FQNNGV come from the germline V gene. Sequences were obtained from naive CD8+ T cells sorted from blood. This TCR came from a man younger than 35 in good health. The chain links TRBV11-2 to TRBJ2-2; D is unclear. The CDR3 protein is CASSPDVGGELFF. CDR3 nucleotide sequence: TGTGCCAGCAGCCCAGACGTCGGCGGGGAGCTGTTTTTT.